Sequencing of this T cell receptor beta chain was carried out in a study of tumor-infiltrating lymphocytes in oesophageal squamous cell carcinoma. Germline CDR1 reads MDHEN; CDR2 reads SYDVKM. The CDR3 is made up of 8 amino acids, end residues included. In the case of this clonotype: A read error is likely, as this CDR3 ends without the conserved phenylalanine or tryptophan. The DNA is omitted, as the CDR3 cannot be located on it reliably, and the CDR3 follows TCRdb's listing.

From the PCR reads, TCRdb called clonotypes with MiXCR, one entry per CDR3 protein. Of about 20,000 distinct CDR3 sequences in the sample, 42% were seen once. The clonotype comes from a female donor with esophageal squamous cell carcinoma. The chain has TRBV28 and TRBJ2-1; the DNA was not used to check the table's D call, TRBD1. The sample comprised normal esophageal tissue next to the tumor. Here the CDR3 reads CASSLGGS.